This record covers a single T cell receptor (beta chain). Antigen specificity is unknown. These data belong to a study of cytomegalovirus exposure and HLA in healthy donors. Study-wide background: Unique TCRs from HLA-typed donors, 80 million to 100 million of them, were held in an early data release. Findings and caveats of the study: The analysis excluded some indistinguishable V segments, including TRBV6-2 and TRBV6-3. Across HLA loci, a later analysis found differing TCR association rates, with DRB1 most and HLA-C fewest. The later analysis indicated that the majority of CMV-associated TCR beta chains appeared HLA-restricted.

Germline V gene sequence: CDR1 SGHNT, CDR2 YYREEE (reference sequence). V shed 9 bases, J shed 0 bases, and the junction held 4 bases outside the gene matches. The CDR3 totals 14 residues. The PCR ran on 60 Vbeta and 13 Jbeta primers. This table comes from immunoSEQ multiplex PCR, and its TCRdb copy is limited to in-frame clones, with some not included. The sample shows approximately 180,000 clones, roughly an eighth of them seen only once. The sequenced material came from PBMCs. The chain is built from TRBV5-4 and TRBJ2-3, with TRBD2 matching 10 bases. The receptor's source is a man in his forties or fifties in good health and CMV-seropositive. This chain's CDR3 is CAIEAGGSTDTQYF. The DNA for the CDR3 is TGTGCCATCGAAGCGGGGGGGAGCACAGATACGCAGTATTTT.